This is a list of T cell receptor beta chains from one sample in a study of cytomegalovirus exposure and HLA in healthy donors. Method: immunoSEQ multiplex PCR; TCRdb's copy keeps in-frame clones and lacks some. The table includes roughly 150,000 clones, over 75% detected once. The sequenced material came from PBMCs. Every receptor here comes from a female donor in good health and CMV-seronegative. Each CDR3 is given without its conserved first and last residue. The order of the fields is D gene, J gene, V gene, CDR3 protein. The D gene is left open where the match is weak.

. TRBJ2-2 TRBV2 ASSEWGPGELF
TRBD2 TRBJ2-1 TRBV5-4 ASSPGLPEEQF
. TRBJ1-4 TRBV19 ASSIAEFGEKLF
TRBD2 TRBJ2-7 TRBV9 ASSETSGTYNEQY
TRBD1 TRBJ1-5 TRBV5-1 ASSLGDSISNQPQH
TRBD2 TRBJ2-1 TRBV6-4 ASSESGRAADEQF
TRBD2 TRBJ2-3 TRBV2 ASSPGTSGRRDTQY
TRBD1 TRBJ1-1 TRBV28 ASSVTQGAAF
. TRBJ2-3 TRBV28 ASKKRGDTQY
. TRBJ2-1 TRBV6-5 ASSYPNGAKLF
TRBD1 TRBJ1-1 TRBV28 ASKRGRNTEAF
. TRBJ2-1 TRBV7-9 SSGLATSEQF
TRBD1 TRBJ2-1 TRBV28 ASSQDRVSYNEQF
. TRBJ2-7 TRBV19 AVRDSSYEQY
. TRBJ1-5 TRBV6-1 ASTASRGNQPQH
TRBD1 TRBJ2-1 TRBV5-1 ASSSQGDNEQF
TRBD1 TRBJ1-2 TRBV27 ASSFQGQDYGYT
TRBD2 . TRBV28 ASSSVYERESYEQY
. TRBJ1-1 TRBV14 ASSQRRDTEAF
TRBD1 TRBJ1-5 TRBV28 ASRGGDRSNQPQH
TRBD1 TRBJ2-2 TRBV5-4 ASSLTGAANTGELF
. TRBJ2-2 TRBV18 ASSPRGGTGELF
TRBD1 TRBJ1-4 TRBV5-1 ASSTWDSLNEKLF
. TRBJ2-2 TRBV5-1 ASSLERANTGELF
TRBD1 TRBJ2-2 TRBV6-1 ASIRTGGTGELF
TRBD2 TRBJ2-3 TRBV2 ASSQTSGLGTDTQY
TRBD1 TRBJ2-2 TRBV2 ASGPGQGSTGELF
TRBD1 TRBJ2-3 TRBV25-1 ASGHSEPGQGSDTQY
TRBD1 TRBJ2-2 TRBV27 ASSPDWTGPNTGELF
. TRBJ1-3 TRBV5-6 ASSFTGPGNTIY